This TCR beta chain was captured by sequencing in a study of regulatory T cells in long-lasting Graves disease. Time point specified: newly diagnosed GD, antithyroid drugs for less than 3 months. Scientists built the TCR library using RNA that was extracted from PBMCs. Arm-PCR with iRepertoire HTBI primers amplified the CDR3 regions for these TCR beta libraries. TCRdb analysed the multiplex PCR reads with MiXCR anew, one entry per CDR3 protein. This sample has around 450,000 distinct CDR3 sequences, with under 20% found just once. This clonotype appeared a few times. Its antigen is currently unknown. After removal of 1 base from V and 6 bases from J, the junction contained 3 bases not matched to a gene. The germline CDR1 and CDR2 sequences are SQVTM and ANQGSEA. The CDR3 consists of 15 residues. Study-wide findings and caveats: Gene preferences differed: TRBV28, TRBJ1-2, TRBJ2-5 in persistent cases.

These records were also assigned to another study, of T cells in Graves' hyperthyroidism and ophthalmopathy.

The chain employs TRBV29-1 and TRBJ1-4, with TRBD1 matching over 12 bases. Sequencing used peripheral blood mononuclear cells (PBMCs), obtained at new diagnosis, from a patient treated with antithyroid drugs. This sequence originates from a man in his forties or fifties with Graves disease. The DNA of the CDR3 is TGCAGCGTTGAAGGGGGACAGGGGGCGTATGAAAAACTGTTTTTT. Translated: CSVEGGQGAYEKLFF. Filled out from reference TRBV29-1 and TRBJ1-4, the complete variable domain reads SAVISQKPSRDICQRGTSLTIQCQVDSQVTMMFWYRQQPGQSLTLIATANQGSEATYESGFVIDKFPISRPNLTFSTLTVSNMSPEDSSIYLCSVEGGQGAYEKLFFGSGTQLSVL.